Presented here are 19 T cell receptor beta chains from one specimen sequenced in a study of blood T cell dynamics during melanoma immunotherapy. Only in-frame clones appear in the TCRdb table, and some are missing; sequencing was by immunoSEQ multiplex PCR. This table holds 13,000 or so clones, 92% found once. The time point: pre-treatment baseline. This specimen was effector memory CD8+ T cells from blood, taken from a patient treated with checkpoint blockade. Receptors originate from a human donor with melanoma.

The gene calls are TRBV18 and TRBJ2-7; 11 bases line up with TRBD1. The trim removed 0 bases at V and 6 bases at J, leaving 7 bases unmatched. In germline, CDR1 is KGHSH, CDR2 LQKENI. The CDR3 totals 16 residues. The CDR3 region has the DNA TGTGCCAGCTCACCACCGCGGAGGGACAGGGGGGCCGAGCAGTACTTC. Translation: CASSPPRRDRGAEQYF.

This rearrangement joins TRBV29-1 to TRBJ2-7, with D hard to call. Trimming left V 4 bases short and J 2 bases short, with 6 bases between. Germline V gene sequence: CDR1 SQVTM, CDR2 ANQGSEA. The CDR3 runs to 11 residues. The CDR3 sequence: CSVVTAYEQYF. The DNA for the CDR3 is TGCAGCGTTGTAACAGCCTACGAGCAGTACTTC.

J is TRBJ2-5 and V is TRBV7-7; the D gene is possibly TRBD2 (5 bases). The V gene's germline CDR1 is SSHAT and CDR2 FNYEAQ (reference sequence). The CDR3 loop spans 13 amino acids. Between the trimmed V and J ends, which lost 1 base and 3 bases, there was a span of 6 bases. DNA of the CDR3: TGTGCCAGCAGCTTAGTCGGGGAAGAGACCCAGTACTTC. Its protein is CASSLVGEETQYF.

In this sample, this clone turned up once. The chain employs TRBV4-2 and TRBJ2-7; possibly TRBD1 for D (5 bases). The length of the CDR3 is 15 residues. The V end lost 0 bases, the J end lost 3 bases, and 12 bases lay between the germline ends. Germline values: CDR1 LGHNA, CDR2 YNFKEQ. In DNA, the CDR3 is TGTGCCAGCAGCCAAGAGACAGAACGAAACTACGAGCAGTACTTC. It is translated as CASSQETERNYEQYF.

The CDR3: CASSVQERDYEQYF. CDR3 coding DNA: TGTGCCAGCAGCGTACAGGAGAGGGATTACGAGCAGTACTTC. The rearrangement uses TRBV9 and TRBJ2-7, with D possibly matching TRBD2 (5 bases). CDR1 and CDR2 (germline): SGDLS, YYNGEE. This CDR3 spans 14 amino acids. Trimming removed 1 base at V and 4 bases at J, with 12 bases between.

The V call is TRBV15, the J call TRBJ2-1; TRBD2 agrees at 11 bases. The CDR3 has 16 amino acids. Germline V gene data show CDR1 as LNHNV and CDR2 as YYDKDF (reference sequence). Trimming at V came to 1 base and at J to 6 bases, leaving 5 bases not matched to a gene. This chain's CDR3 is CATSRAGLAGLNEQFF. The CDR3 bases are TGTGCCACCAGCAGAGCCGGACTAGCGGGCCTCAATGAGCAGTTCTTC.

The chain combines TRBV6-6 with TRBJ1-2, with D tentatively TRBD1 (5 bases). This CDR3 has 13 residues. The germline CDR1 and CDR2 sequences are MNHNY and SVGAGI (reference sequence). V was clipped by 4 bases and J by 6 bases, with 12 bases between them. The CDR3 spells CASSLSGYDGYTF. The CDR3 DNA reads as TGTGCCAGCAGTTTATCAGGGTATGATGGCTACACCTTC.

In nucleotides, the CDR3 is TGTGCCAGCAGCTTAAAGGCTAGCGGGGGGGAGACCCAGTACTTC. This translates into CASSLKASGGETQYF. The J gene is TRBJ2-5, the V gene TRBV7-3; 11 nucleotides line up with TRBD2. Germline V gives CDR1 SGHTA, CDR2 FQGTGA. The CDR3 loop spans 15 amino acids. V shed 1 base and J 5 bases; nucleotides not matched to a gene: 3. Variable domain in full (rest from reference TRBV7-3 and TRBJ2-5): GAGVSQTPSNKVTEKGKYVELRCDPISGHTALYWYRQSLGQGPEFLIYFQGTGAADDSGLPNDRFFAVRPEGSVSTLKIQRTERGDSAVYLCASSLKASGGETQYFGPGTRLLVL.

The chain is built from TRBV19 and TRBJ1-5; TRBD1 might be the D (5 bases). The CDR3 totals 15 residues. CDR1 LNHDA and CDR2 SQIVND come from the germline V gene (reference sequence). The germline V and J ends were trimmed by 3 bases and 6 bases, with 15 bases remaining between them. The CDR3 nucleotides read TGTGCCAGTAGTATGGTCAGGGCGAATAGTCAGCCCCAGCATTTT. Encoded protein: CASSMVRANSQPQHF.

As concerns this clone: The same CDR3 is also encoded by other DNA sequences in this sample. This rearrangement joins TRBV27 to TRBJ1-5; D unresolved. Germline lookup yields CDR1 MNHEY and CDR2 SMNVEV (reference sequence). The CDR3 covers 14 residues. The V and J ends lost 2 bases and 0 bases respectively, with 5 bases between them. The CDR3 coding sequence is TGTGCCAGCAGTTTAAGTTCTAGCAATCAGCCCCAGCATTTT. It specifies CASSLSSSNQPQHF.

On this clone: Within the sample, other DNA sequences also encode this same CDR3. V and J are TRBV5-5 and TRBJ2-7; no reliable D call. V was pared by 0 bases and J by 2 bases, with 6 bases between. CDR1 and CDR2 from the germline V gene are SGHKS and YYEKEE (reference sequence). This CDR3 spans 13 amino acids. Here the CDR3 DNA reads TGTGCCAGCAGCTTGGGACGGACCTACGAGCAGTACTTC. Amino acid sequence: CASSLGRTYEQYF.

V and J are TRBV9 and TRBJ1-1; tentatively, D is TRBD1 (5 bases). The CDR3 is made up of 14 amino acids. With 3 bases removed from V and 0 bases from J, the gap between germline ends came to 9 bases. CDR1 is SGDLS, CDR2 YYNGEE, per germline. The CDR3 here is CASSAEGLNTEAFF. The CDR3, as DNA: TGTGCCAGCAGCGCGGAGGGGCTGAACACTGAAGCTTTCTTT.

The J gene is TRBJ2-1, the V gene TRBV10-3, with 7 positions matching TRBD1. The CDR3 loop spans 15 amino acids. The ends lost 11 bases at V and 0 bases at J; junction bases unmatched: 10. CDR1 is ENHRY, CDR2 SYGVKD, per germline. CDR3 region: CAVRPTGFSYNEQFF. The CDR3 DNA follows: TGTGCCGTACGTCCGACAGGGTTCTCCTACAATGAGCAGTTCTTC.

CDR3 in DNA: TGTGCCAGTAGTATTGGGGGGCTTCTCCATGGCTACACCTTC. Its protein product is CASSIGGLLHGYTF. The rearrangement links TRBV19 to TRBJ1-2; D possibly corresponds to TRBD1 (6 bases). V was trimmed by 3 bases and J by 6 bases, leaving 14 bases between them. There are 14 residues in the CDR3. Germline CDR1 and CDR2: LNHDA and SQIVND (reference sequence).

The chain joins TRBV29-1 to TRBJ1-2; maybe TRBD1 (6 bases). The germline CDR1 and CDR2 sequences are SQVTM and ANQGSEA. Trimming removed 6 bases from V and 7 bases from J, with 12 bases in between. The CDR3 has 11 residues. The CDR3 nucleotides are TGCAGCGTCGCGGGGGGGCTTGGCTACACCTTC. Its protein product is CSVAGGLGYTF.

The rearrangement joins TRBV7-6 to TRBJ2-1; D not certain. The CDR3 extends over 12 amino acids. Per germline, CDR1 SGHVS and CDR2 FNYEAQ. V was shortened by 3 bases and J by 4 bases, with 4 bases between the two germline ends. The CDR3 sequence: CASSLLYNEQFF. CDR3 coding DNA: TGTGCCAGCAGCTTGCTGTACAATGAGCAGTTCTTC.

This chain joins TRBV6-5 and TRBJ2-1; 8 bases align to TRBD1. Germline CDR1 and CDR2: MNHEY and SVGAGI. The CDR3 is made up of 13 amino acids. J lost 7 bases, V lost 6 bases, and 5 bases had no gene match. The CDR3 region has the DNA TGTGCCAGCAGGATGTACAGGGGGAATGAGCAGTTCTTC. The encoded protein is CASRMYRGNEQFF.

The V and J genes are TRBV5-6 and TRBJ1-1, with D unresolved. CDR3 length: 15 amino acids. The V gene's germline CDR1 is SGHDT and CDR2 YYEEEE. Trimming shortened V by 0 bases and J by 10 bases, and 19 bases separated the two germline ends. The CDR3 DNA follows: TGTGCCAGCAGCTTGGAGATGGGGAGAACACTGGGAGCTTTCTTT. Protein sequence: CASSLEMGRTLGAFF.

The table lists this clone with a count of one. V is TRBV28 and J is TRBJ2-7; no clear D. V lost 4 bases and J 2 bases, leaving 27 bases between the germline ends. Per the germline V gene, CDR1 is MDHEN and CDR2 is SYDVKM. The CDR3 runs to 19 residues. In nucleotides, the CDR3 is TGTGCCAGCAGTTCCCCAAGAGCCATCCGCGGTACCTTCGCCTACGAGCAGTACTTC. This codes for CASSSPRAIRGTFAYEQYF. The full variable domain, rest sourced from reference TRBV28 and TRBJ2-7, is DVKVTQSSRYLVKRTGEKVFLECVQDMDHENMFWYRQDPGLGLRLIYFSYDVKMKEKGDIPEGYSVSREKKERFSLILESASTNQTSMYLCASSSPRAIRGTFAYEQYFGPGTRLTVT.